Sequencing of this T cell receptor beta chain was carried out in a study of identical twins. Study-level findings and limits: Possibly, invariant MAIT and iNKT cells partly confounded zero-insertion analyses. Insertion counts were lower in abundant cord blood beta clonotypes, a trend that memory repertoires did not show.

This clonotype was counted between two and nine times. Its antigen is unidentified. A universal primer site was created by template switching, with the cDNA bearing unique molecular identifiers. TCRdb analysed the 5' RACE reads with MiXCR anew, one entry per CDR3 protein. The table records about 490,000 distinct CDR3 sequences, about 15% of them present only once. Separately, the same data were catalogued under a study of yellow fever vaccine responses in identical twins.

Sequenced input: CD4+ T cells sorted from blood. The receptor was derived from a woman aged 18-29 years in good health.

The CDR3 spells CASSLAGRVEETQYF. The CDR3 DNA is TGTGCCAGCAGCTTGGCGGGTAGGGTGGAAGAGACCCAGTACTTC. The gene calls are TRBV5-6 and TRBJ2-5; D remains unclear. V was shortened by 0 bases and J by 3 bases, with 12 bases between the two germline ends. The CDR3 consists of 15 residues. Germline CDR1 SGHDT, CDR2 YYEEEE.